This T cell receptor beta chain is from a study of blood T cell repertoires in COVID-19 (dated by TCRdb to the early 2020s). Concerning the study at large: The collaborator samples originated in the United States, Italy and Spain and spanned the acute and convalescent phases of COVID-19. The prospective study material was composed of cDNA or gDNA derived from T cells, B-cell-depleted T cells, or PBMCs. Samples were obtained from the ongoing ImmuneRACE study (first 160 participants) and from 1,254 subjects provided by 6 global collaborators. A freely available public database, intended as a resource for researchers studying the immune response to SARS-CoV-2, is where the repertoires were released. HLA class I and class II types, where available, came from metadata supplied by the sample provider rather than from assay-based typing. Subjects who had been exposed to COVID-19, were actively infected with it, or had recovered from it provided the deeply sampled blood TCRbeta repertoires that made up the dataset. Nearly every sample came with metadata listing a de-identified subject ID, COVID-19 status, age in years and sex.

Paper-wide results and their limitations: Clinical and demographic metadata were provided uncurated, with the amount varying by source and participant.

The germline V gene provides CDR1 SGHRS and CDR2 YFSETQ. From cysteine to phenylalanine, the CDR3 is 13 amino acids long. Here the CDR3 DNA is all that survives: 39 bases in frame from base 1. The germline V and J ends show losses of 0 bases and 11 bases respectively, and no gene match explains 7 bases of the junction. On this clone: What antigen it recognizes has not been identified. No base quality values were provided; no much bigger clone lies one nucleotide off.

TCRbeta CDR3 regions were amplified from genomic DNA by means of the immunoSEQ Assay, a bias-controlled multiplex PCR. As for the authors' bioinformatics: The number of nucleated cells in each sample was estimated by amplification of reference gene primers within the assay. Sequence reads were collapsed and filtered to measure the absolute abundance of every unique TCRbeta CDR3 rearrangement. For each sample, productive Simpson clonality was calculated as the square root of Simpson's diversity index over productive rearrangements. As stored in TCRdb, this immuneACCESS dataset retains in-frame rearrangements with V and J assigned. A fraction of the clones does not appear; measured against another copy, unresolved V genes explain less than half of the discrepancy, and the remainder lacks a known reason. V, J and clone size derive from that table, while D and trimming were established from the DNA sequence. This sample gives roughly 160,000 clones in total; roughly 80% of them show up just once. Of the sample, approximately 10% falls within the top ten clones.

Collaborating institutions collected whole blood in K2EDTA tubes following their own protocols. Collaborator samples were shipped for TCRbeta analysis as frozen whole blood, isolated PBMCs, or DNA extracted from either sample type. The V gene is TRBV5-1 and the J gene is TRBJ1-1, and 7 bases in between align with TRBD1. What was sequenced was peripheral blood. This sequence was found in a man aged 65 to 85 with active or convalescent COVID-19. Here the CDR3 is given as CASSLEGGRVAFF. The DNA reads as follows: TGCGCCAGCAGCTTGGAAGGGGGCAGGGTCGCTTTCTTT.